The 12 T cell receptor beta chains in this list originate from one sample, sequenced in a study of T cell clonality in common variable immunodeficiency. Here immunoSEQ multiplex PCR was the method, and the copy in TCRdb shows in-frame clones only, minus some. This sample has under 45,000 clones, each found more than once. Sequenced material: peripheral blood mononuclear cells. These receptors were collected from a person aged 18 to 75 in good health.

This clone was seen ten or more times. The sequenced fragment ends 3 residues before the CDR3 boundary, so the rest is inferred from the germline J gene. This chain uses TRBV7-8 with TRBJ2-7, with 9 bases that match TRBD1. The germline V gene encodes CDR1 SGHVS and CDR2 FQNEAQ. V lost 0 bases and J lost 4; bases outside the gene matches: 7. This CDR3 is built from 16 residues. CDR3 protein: CASSLAGDRVDYEQYF. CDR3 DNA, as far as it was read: TGTGCCAGCAGCTTAGCGGGGGACAGGGTTGATTACGAG.

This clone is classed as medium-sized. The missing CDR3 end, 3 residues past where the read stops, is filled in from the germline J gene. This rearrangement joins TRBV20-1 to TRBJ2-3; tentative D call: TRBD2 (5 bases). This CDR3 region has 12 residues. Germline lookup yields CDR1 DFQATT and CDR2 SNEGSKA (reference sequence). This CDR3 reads CSALRAKETQYF. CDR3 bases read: TGCAGTGCTCTGAGGGCGAAAGAGACG.

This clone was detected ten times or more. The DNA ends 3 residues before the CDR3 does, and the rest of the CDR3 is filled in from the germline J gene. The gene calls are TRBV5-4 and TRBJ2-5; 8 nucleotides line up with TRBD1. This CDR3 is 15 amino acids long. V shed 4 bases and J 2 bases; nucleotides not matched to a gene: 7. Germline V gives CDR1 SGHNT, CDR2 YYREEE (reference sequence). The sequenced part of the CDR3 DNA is TGTGCCAGCAGCGACAAACAGGGGGTACAAGAGACC. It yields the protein CASSDKQGVQET. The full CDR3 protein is CASSDKQGVQETQYF.

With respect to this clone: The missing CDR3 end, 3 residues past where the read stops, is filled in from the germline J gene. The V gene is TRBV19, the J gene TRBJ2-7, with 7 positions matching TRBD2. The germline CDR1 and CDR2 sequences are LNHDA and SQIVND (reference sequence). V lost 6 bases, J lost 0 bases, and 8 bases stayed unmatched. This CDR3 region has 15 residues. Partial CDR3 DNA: TGTGCCAGTAGCCTTCAGCGGGGAAGCTCCTACGAG. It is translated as CASSLQRGSSYE. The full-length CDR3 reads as CASSLQRGSSYEQYF. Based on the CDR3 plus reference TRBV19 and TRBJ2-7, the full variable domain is DGGITQSPKYLFRKEGQNVTLSCEQNLNHDAMYWYRQDPGQGLRLIYYSQIVNDFQKGDIAEGYSVSREKKESFPLTVTSAQKNPTAFYLCASSLQRGSSYEQYFGPGTRLTVT.

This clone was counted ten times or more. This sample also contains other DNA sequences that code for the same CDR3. CDR3 DNA (partial): TGTGCCTGGAGCCTTAGCACAGATACG. This codes for CAWSLSTDT. The CDR3 as a whole reads CAWSLSTDTQYF. The genes are TRBV30 and TRBJ2-3; D gene unclear. The missing CDR3 end, 3 residues past where the read stops, is filled in from the germline J gene. This CDR3 region has 12 residues. The V end lost 3 bases, the J end lost 0 bases, and 4 bases lay between the germline ends. Per the germline V gene, CDR1 is GTSNPN and CDR2 is SVGIG (reference sequence).

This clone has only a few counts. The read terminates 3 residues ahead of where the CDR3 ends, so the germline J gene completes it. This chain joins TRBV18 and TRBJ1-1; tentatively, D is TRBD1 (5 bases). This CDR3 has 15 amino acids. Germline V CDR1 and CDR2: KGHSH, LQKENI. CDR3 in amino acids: CASSPGTTNSYEAFF. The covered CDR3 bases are TGTGCCAGCTCACCCGGGACTACCAATTCCTACGAG. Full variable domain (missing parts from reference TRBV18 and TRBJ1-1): NAGVMQNPRHLVRRRGQEARLRCSPMKGHSHVYWYRQLPEEGLKFMVYLQKENIIDESGMPKERFSAEFPKEGPSILRIQQVVRGDSAAYFCASSPGTTNSYEAFFGQGTRLTVV.

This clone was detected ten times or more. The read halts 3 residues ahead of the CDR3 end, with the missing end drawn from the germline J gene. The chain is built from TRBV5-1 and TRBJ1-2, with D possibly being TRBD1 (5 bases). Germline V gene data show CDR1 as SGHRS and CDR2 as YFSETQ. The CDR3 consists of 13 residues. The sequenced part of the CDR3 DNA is TGCGCCAGCAGCCTACACGGGACTTTTGAC. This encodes CASSLHGTFD. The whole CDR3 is CASSLHGTFDYTF.

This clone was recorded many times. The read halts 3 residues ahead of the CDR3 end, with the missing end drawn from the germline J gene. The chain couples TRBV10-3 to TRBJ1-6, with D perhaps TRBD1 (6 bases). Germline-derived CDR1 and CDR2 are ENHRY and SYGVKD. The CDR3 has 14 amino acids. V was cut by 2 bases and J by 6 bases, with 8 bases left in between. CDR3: CAISEGQINSPLHF. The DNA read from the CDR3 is TGTGCCATCAGTGAGGGACAGATTAATTCACCC.

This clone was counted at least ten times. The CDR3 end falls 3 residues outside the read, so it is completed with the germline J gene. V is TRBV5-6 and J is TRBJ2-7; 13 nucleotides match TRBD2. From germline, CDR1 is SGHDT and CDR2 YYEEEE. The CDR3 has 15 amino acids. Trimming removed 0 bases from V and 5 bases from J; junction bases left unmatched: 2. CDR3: CASSLGTSGSNEQYF. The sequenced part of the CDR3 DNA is TGTGCCAGCAGCTTGGGGACTAGCGGGAGTAACGAG.

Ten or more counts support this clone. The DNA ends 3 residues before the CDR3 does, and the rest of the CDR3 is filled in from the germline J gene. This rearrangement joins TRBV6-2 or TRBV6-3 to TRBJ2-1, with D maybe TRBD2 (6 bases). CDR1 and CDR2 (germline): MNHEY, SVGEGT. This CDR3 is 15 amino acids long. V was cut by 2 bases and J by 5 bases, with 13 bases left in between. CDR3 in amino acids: CASSYRQRRDNEQFF. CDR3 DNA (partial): TGTGCCAGCAGTTACAGGCAGCGGAGGGACAATGAG.

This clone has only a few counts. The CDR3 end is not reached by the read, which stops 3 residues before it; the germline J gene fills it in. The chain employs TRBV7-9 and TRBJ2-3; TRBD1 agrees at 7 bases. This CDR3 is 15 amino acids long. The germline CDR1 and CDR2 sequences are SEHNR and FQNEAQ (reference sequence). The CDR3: CASSSQQGWKETQYF. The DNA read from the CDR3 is TGTGCCAGCAGCTCTCAACAGGGGTGGAAAGAGACG.

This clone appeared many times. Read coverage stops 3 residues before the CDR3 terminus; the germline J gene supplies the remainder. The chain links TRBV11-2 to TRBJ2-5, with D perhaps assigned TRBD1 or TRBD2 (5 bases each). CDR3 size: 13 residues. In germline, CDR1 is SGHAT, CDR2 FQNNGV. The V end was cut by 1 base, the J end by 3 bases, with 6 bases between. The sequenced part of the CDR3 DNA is TGTGCCAGCAGCTTAGGAGGGGAAGAGACC. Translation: CASSLGGEET. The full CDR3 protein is CASSLGGEETQYF.